One TCR beta chain is described in this entry. This sample is drawn from a study of T cell changes during pregnancy in multiple sclerosis. Assay: immunoSEQ multiplex PCR; the TCRdb copy retains only in-frame clones and omits some. This sample has more than 75,000 clones, with 94% found just once. After removal of 5 bases from V and 3 bases from J, the junction contained 17 bases not matched to a gene. This CDR3 spans 18 amino acids. The V gene's germline CDR1 is LNHDA and CDR2 SQIVND (reference sequence). The specimen comprised peripheral blood, sampled in the third trimester of pregnancy. This receptor was obtained from a female donor with multiple sclerosis, enrolled in a pregnancy study. This rearrangement joins TRBV19 to TRBJ2-7; 9 bases match TRBD1. CDR3 sequence (DNA): TGTGCCAGTAGTCAGAACCACCCGGGACAGGGTAAAAACTACGAGCAGTACTTC. It is translated as CASSQNHPGQGKNYEQYF.